This TCR beta chain comes out of a study of identifying expanded T cells in peripheral blood. Regarding the study as a whole: Two-week clone count variance significantly increased as total template count grew. Technical replicates showed roughly 1.2 changed clones; around two weeks approximately 15; four weeks 19.

Method: immunoSEQ multiplex PCR; TCRdb's copy keeps in-frame clones and lacks some. Here the sample spans some 97,000 clones, around nine tenths being singletons. Trimming took 4 bases from V and 2 from J; bases not matched to a gene: 4. The V gene's germline CDR1 is MNHEY and CDR2 SVGAGI. This CDR3 contains 15 residues. In the case of this clone: Antigen: not known.

Collection occurred without any documented infections or immune events in donors. Sequencing was done on a sample of blood. The chain carries TRBV6-5 and TRBJ2-1; TRBD2 agrees at 8 bases. The receptor's source is a person between 18 and 75 years old in good health. CDR3 sequence: CASSSPGGPYNEQFF. CDR3 nucleotides: TGTGCCAGCAGTTCCCCGGGAGGGCCCTACAATGAGCAGTTCTTC.